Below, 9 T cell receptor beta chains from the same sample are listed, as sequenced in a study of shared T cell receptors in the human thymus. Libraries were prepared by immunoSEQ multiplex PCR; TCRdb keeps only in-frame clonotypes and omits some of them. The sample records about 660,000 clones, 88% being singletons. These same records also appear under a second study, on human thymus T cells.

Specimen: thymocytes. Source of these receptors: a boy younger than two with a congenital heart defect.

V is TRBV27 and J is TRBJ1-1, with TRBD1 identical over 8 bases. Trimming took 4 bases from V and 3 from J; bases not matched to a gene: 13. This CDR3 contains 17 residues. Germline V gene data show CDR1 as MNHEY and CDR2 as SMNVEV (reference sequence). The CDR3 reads CASSYRGNRVTDTEAFF. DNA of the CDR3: TGTGCCAGCAGTTACAGGGGGAATCGTGTCACGGACACTGAAGCTTTCTTT.

CDR3 protein: CASSPRQGAGNTEAFF. For the CDR3, the DNA is TGTGCCAGCAGCCCCAGACAGGGGGCAGGGAACACTGAAGCTTTCTTT. The chain joins TRBV11-2 to TRBJ1-1; 10 nucleotides align to TRBD1. Germline trimming cut 5 bases from V and 1 base from J; bases unmatched to any gene: 7. This CDR3 is built from 16 residues. Germline V lookup: CDR1 SGHAT, CDR2 FQNNGV.

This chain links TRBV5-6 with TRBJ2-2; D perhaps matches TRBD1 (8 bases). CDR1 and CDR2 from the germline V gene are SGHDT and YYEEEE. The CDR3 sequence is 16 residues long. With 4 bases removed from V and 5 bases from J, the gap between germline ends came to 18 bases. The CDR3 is CASSITRGRGTGELFF. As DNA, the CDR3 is TGTGCCAGCAGCATAACCAGGGGGCGGGGGACCGGGGAGCTGTTTTTT.

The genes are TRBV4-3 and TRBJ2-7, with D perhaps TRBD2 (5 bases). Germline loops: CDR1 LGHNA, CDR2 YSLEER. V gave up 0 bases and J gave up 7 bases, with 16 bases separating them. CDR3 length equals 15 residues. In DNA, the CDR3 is TGCGCCAGCAGCCAAGATCTAGTCTCCCCGGGGGAGCAGTACTTC. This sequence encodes CASSQDLVSPGEQYF.

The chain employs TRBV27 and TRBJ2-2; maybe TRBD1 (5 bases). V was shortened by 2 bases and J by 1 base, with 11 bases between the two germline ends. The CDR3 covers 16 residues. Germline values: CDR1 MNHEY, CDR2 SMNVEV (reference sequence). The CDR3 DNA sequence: TGTGCCAGCAGTTTACAGGGTCTGAGGAACACCGGGGAGCTGTTTTTT. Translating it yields CASSLQGLRNTGELFF.

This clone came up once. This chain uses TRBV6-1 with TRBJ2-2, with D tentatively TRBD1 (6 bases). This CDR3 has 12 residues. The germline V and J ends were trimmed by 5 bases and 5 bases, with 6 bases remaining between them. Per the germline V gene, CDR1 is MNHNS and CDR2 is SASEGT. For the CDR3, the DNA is TGTGCCAGCAGTAGGGGGACCGGGGAGCTGTTTTTT. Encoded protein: CASSRGTGELFF.

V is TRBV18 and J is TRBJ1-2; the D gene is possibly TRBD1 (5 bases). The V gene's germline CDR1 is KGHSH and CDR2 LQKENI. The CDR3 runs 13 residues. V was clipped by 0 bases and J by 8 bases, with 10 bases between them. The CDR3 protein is CASSPPQGRGYTF. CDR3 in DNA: TGTGCCAGCTCACCACCCCAGGGAAGGGGCTACACCTTC.

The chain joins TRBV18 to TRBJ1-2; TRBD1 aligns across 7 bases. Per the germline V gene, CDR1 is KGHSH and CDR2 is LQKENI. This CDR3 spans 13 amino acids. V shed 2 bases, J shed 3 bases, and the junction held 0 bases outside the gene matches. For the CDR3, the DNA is TGTGCCAGCTCACCAGACAGGGACTATGGCTACACCTTC. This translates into CASSPDRDYGYTF.

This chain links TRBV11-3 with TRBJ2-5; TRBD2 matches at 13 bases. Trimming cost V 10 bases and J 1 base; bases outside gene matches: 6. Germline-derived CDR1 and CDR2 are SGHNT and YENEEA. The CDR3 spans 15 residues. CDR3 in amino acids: CATNRLAGGQETQYF. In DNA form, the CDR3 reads TGTGCCACCAACCGACTAGCGGGAGGCCAAGAGACCCAGTACTTC.